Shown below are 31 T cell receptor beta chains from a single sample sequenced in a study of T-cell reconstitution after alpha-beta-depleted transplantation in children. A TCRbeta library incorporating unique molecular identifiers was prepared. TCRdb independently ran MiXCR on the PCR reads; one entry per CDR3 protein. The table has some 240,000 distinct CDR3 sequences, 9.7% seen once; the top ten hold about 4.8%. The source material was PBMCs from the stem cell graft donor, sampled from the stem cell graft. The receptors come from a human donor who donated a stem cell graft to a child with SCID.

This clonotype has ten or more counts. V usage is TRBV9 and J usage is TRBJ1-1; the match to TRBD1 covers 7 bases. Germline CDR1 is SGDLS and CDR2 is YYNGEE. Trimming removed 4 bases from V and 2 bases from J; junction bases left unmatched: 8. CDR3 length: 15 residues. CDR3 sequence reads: CASSPRDRPNTEAFF. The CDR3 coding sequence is TGTGCCAGCAGCCCCCGGGACAGACCAAACACTGAAGCTTTCTTT.

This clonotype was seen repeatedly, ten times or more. This CDR3 is CASSSFSDRGNTGELFF. The CDR3, as DNA: TGTGCCAGCAGCTCATTCTCGGACAGAGGGAACACCGGGGAGCTGTTTTTT. J is TRBJ2-2 and V is TRBV7-3; D possibly corresponds to TRBD1 (6 bases). The CDR3 runs 17 residues. The V and J ends lost 4 bases and 1 base respectively, with 16 bases between them. The germline CDR1 and CDR2 sequences are SGHTA and FQGTGA.

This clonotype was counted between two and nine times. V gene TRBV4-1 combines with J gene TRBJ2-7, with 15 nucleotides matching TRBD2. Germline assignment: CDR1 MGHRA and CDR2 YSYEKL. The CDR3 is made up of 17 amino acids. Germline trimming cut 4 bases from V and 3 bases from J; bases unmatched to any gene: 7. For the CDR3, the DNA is TGCGCCAGCAGCCGGTTCATGGGACTAGCGGGGGGCTACGAGCAGTACTTC. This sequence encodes CASSRFMGLAGGYEQYF.

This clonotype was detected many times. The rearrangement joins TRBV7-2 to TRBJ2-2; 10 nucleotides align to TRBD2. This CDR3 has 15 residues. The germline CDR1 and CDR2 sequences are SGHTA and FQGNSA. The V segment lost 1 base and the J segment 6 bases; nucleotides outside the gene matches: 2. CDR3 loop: CASSLESGGAGELFF. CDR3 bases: TGTGCCAGCAGCTTAGAAAGCGGGGGGGCCGGGGAGCTGTTTTTT. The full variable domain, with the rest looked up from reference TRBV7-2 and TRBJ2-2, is GAGVSQSPSNKVTEKGKDVELRCDPISGHTALYWYRQSLGQGLEFLIYFQGNSAPDKSGLPSDRFSAERTGGSVSTLTIQRTQQEDSAVYLCASSLESGGAGELFFGEGSRLTVL.

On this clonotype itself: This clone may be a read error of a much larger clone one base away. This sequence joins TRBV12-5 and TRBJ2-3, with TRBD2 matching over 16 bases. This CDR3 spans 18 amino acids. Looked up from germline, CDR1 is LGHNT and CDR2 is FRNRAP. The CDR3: CACSPRGLAGGITDTQYF. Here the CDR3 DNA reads TGTGCCTGCAGTCCGCGGGGACTAGCGGGGGGGATTACAGATACGCAGTATTTT.

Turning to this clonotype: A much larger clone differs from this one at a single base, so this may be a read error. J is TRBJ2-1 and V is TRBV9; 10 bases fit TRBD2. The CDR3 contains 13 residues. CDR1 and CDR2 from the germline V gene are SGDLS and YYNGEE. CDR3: CASSEVAGGEQLF. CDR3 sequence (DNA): TGTGCCAGCAGCGAGGTAGCGGGGGGTGAGCAGCTCTTC.

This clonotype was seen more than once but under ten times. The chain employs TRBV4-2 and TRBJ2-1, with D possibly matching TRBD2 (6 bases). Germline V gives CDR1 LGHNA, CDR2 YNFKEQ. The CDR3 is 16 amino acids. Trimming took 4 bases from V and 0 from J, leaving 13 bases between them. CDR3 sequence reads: CASSPGGTCSYNEQFF. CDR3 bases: TGTGCCAGCAGCCCTGGGGGGACCTGCTCCTACAATGAGCAGTTCTTC.

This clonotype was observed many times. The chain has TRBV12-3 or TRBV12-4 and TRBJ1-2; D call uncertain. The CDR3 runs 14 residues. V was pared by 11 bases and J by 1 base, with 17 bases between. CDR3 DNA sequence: TGTGCCTCCCTGCCGGGCAGAGATAACTATGGCTACACCTTC. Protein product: CASLPGRDNYGYTF.

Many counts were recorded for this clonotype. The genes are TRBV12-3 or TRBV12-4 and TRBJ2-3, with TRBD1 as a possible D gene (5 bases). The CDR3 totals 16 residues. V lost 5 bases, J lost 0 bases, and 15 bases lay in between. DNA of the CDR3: TGTGCCAGCAGTCAGGGTCCCTTCTCTAGCACAGATACGCAGTATTTT. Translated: CASSQGPFSSTDTQYF.

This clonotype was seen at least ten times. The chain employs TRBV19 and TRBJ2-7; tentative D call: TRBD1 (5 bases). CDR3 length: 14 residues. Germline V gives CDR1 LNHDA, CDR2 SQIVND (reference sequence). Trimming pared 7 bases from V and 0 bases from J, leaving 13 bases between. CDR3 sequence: CASTRTPASYEQYF. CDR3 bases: TGTGCCAGTACCCGGACACCGGCCTCCTACGAGCAGTACTTC. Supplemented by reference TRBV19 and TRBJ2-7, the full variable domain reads DGGITQSPKYLFRKEGQNVTLSCEQNLNHDAMYWYRQDPGQGLRLIYYSQIVNDFQKGDIAEGYSVSREKKESFPLTVTSAQKNPTAFYLCASTRTPASYEQYFGPGTRLTVT.

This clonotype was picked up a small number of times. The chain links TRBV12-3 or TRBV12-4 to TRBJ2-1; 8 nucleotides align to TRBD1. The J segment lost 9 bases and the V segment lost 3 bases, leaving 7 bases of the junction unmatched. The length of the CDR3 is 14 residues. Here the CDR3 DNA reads TGTGCCAGCAGTTTTGGCAGGGGGCGAGGTGAGCAGTTCTTC. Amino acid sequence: CASSFGRGRGEQFF.

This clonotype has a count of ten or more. The CDR3 nucleotides are TGTGCCATCAGGCCCGACAGGGACATCTACGAGCAGTACTTC. Encoded protein: CAIRPDRDIYEQYF. The chain recombines TRBV10-3 with TRBJ2-7; 7 bases line up with TRBD1. Trimming cost V 6 bases and J 3 bases; bases outside gene matches: 8. The CDR3 is 14 amino acids. Looked up from germline, CDR1 is ENHRY and CDR2 is SYGVKD.

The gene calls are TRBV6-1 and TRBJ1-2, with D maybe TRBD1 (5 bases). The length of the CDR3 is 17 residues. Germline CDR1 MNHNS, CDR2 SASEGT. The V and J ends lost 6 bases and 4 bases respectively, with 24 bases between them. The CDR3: CASRDGAGPDSFYGYTF. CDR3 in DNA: TGTGCCAGCAGGGATGGGGCAGGGCCGGATTCTTTCTATGGCTACACCTTC.

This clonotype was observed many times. CDR3 nucleotide sequence: TGTGCCACCAGTGATTGGACAGGGGAAGCTTTCTTT. It yields the protein CATSDWTGEAFF. This chain connects TRBV24-1 to TRBJ1-1; 8 positions match TRBD1. Germline CDR1 is KGHDR and CDR2 is SFDVKD. This CDR3 is built from 12 residues. J was trimmed by 8 bases and V by 2 bases; bases with no gene match: 0.

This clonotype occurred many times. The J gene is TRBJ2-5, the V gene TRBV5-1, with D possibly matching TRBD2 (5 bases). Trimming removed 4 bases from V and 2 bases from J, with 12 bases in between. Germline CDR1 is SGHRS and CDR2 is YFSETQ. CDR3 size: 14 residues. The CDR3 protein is CASSPGSGQETQYF. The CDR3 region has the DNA TGCGCCAGCAGCCCGGGGTCAGGTCAAGAGACCCAGTACTTC.

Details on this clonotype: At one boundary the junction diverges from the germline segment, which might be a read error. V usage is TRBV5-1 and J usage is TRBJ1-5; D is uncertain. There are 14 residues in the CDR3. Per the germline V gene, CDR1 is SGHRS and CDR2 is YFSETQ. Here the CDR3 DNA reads TGCGCCAGCAGCTTAGGAGATAGCAATCACCCCCAGCATTTT. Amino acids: CASSLGDSNHPQHF.

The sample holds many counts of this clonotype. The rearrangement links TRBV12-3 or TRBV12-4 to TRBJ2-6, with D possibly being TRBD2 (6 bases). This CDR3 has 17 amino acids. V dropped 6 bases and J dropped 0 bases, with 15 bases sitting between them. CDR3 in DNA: TGTGCCAGCAGCTATACCGGGACTTTCTCTGGGGCCAACGTCCTGACTTTC. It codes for CASSYTGTFSGANVLTF.

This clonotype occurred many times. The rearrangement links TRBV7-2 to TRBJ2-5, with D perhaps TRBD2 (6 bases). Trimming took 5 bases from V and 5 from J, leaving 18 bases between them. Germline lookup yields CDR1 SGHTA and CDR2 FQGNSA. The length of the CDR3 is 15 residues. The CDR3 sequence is CASSRGGGRDETQYF. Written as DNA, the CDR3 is TGTGCCAGCAGCAGGGGTGGGGGGAGAGATGAGACCCAGTACTTC.

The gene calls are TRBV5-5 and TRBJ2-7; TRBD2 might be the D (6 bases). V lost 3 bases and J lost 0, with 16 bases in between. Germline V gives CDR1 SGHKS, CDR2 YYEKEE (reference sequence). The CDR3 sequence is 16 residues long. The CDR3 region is CASSSGVGGYSYEQYF. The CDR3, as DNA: TGTGCCAGCAGCTCGGGGGTGGGGGGATACTCCTACGAGCAGTACTTC.

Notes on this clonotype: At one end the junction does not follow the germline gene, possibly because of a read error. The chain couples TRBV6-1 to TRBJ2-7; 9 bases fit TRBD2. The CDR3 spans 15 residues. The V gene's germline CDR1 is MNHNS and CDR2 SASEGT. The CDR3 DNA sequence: TGTGCCAGCAACCCAAGCGGGGGGTATGCCTACGATCAGTACTTC. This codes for CASNPSGGYAYDQYF.

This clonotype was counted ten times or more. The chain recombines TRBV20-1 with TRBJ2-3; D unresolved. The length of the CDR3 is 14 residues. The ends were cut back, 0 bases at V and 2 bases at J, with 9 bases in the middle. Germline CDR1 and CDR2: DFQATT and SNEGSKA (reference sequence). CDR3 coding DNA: TGCAGTGCTAGAGATGGCACCGCCACAGATACGCAGTATTTT. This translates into CSARDGTATDTQYF.

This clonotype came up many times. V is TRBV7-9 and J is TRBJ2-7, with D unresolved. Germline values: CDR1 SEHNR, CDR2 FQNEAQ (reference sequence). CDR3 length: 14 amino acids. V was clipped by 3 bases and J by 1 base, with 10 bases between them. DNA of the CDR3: TGTGCCAGCAGCTTCCTGTCGGGTTCCTACGAGCAGTACTTC. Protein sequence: CASSFLSGSYEQYF. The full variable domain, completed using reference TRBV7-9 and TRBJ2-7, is DTGVSQNPRHKITKRGQNVTFRCDPISEHNRLYWYRQTLGQGPEFLTYFQNEAQLEKSRLLSDRFSAERPKGSFSTLEIQRTEQGDSAMYLCASSFLSGSYEQYFGPGTRLTVT.

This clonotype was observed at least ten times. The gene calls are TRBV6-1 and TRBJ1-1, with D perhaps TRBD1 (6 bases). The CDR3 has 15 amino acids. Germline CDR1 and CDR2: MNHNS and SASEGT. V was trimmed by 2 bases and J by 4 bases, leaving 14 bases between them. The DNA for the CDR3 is TGTGCCAGCAGTGAAATCTCAGGGGCCGGCACTGAAGCTTTCTTT. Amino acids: CASSEISGAGTEAFF.

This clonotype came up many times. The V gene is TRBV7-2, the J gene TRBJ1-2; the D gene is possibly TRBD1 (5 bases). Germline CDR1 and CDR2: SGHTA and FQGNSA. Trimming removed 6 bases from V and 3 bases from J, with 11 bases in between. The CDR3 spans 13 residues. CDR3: CASREGSDYGYTF. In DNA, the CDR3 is TGTGCCAGCAGAGAGGGGTCCGACTATGGCTACACCTTC.

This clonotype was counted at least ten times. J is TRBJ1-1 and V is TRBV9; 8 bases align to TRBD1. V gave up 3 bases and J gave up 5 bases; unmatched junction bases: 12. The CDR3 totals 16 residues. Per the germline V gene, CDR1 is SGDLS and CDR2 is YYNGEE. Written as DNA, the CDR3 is TGTGCCAGCAGCGCGTACCCAGGGACAGGTGGGACTGAAGCTTTCTTT. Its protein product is CASSAYPGTGGTEAFF.

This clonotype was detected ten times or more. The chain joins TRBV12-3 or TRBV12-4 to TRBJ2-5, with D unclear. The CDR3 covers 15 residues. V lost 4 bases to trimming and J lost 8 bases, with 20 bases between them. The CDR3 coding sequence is TGTGCCAGCAGTTCTCACCCTGTGACTCCAGCCACCCAGTACTTC. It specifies CASSSHPVTPATQYF.

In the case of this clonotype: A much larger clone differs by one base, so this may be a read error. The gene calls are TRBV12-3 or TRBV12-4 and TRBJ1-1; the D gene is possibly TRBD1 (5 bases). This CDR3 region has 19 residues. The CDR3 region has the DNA TGTACCAGCATCTTGGACCTGGGTTTTCAGGGCTTGTTGGGCACTGAAGCTTTCTTT. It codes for CTSILDLGFQGLLGTEAFF.

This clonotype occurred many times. The CDR3 loop is CASSATTGDYGYTF. CDR3 in DNA: TGTGCCAGCAGCGCGACCACAGGGGACTATGGCTACACCTTC. The gene calls are TRBV7-9 and TRBJ1-2; 7 nucleotides match TRBD1. CDR3 size: 14 residues. V gave up 5 bases and J gave up 3 bases; unmatched junction bases: 6. Per the germline V gene, CDR1 is SEHNR and CDR2 is FQNEAQ (reference sequence).

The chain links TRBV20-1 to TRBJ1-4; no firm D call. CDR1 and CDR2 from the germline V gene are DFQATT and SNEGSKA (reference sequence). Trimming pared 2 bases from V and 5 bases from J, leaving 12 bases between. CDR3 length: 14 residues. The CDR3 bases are TGCAGTGCTAGAATAGGGTTCGGGAATGAAAAACTGTTTTTT. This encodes CSARIGFGNEKLFF.

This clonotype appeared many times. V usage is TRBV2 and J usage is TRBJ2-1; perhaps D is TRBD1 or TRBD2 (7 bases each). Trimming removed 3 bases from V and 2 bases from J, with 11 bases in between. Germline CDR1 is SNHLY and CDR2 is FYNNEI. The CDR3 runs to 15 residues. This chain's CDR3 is CASSDQGGAYNEQFF. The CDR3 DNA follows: TGTGCCAGCAGTGATCAGGGGGGGGCCTACAATGAGCAGTTCTTC.

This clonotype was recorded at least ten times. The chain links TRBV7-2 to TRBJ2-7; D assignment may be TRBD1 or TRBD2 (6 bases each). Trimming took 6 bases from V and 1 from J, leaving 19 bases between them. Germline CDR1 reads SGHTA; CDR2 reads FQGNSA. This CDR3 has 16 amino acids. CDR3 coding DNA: TGTGCCAGCAGGGAAGACGGGGGCCACTTTTCCTACGAGCAGTACTTC. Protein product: CASREDGGHFSYEQYF.